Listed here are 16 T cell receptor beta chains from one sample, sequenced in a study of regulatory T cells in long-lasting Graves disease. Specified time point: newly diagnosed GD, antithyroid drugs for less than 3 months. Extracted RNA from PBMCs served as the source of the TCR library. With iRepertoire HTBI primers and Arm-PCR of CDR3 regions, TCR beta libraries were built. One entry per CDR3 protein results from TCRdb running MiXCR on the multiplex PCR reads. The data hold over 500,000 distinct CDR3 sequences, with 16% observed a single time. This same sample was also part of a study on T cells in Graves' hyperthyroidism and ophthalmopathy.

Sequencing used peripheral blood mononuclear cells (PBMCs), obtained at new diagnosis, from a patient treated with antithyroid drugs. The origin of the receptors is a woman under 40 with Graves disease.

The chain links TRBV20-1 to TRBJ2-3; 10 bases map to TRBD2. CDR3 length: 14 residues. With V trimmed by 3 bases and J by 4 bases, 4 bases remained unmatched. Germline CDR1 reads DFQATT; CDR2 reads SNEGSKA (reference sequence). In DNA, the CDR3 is TGCAGTGCTAGTGCTAGCGGGAGTTCAGATACGCAGTATTTT. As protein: CSASASGSSDTQYF.

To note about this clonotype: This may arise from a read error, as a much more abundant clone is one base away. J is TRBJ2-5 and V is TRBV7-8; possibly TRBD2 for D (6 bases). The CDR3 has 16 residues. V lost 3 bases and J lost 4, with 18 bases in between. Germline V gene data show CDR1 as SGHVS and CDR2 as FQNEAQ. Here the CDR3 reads CASSFNLGEARETQYF. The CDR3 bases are TGTGCCAGCAGCTTCAACCTCGGGGAGGCCAGAGAGACCCAGTACTTC.

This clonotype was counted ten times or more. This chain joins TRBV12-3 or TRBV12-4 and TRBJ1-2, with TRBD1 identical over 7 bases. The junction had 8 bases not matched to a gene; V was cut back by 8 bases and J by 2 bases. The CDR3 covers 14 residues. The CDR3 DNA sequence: TGTGCCAGCGGACGACGACAGGGCAACTATGGCTACACCTTC. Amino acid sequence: CASGRRQGNYGYTF.

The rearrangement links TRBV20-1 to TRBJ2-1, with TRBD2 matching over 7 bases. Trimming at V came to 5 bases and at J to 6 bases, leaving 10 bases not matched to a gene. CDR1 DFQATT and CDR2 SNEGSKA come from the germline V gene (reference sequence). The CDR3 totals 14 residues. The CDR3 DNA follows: TGCAGTGCTGGGAGGGGCGGGGTCTCCAATGAGCAGTTCTTC. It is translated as CSAGRGGVSNEQFF.

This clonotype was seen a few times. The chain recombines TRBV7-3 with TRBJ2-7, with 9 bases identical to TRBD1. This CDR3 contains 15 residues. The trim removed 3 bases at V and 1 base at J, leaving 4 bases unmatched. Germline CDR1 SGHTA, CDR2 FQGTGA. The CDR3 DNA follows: TGTGCCAGCAGCTTGGGGGACAGGGCATCCTACGAGCAGTACTTC. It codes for CASSLGDRASYEQYF.

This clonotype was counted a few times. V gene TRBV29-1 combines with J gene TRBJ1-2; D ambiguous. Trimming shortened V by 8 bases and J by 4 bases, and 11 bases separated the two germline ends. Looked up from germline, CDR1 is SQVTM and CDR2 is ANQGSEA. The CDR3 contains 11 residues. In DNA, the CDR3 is TGCAGCCTCTGGAGTGGCTATGGCTACACCTTC. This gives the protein CSLWSGYGYTF. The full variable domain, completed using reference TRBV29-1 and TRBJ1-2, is SAVISQKPSRDICQRGTSLTIQCQVDSQVTMMFWYRQQPGQSLTLIATANQGSEATYESGFVIDKFPISRPNLTFSTLTVSNMSPEDSSIYLCSLWSGYGYTFGSGTRLTVV.

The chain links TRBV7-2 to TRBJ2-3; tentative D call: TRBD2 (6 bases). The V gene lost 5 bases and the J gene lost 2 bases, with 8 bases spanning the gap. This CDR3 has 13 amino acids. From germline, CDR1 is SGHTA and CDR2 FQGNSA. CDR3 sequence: CASSRGTTDTQYF. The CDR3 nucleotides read TGTGCCAGCAGCCGGGGGACCACAGATACGCAGTATTTT.

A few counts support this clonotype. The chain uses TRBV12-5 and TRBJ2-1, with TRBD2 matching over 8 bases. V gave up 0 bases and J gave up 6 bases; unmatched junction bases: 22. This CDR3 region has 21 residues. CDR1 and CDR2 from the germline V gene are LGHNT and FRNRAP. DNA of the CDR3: TGTGCTAGTGGTTTGGTACTCACTGGGACGGGAGGGCCGTTCCGGGGCAATGAGCAGTTCTTC. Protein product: CASGLVLTGTGGPFRGNEQFF.

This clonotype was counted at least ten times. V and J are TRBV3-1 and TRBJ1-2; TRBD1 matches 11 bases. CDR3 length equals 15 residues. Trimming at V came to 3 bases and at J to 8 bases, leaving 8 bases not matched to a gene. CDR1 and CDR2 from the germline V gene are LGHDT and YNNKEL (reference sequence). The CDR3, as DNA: TGTGCCAGCAGCCACTTCGGGACAGGGGGTTTCGGCTACACCTTC. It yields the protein CASSHFGTGGFGYTF. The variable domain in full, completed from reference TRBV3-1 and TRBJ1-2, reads DTAVSQTPKYLVTQMGNDKSIKCEQNLGHDTMYWYKQDSKKFLKIMFSYNNKELIINETVPNRFSPKSPDKAHLNLHINSLELGDSAVYFCASSHFGTGGFGYTFGSGTRLTVV.

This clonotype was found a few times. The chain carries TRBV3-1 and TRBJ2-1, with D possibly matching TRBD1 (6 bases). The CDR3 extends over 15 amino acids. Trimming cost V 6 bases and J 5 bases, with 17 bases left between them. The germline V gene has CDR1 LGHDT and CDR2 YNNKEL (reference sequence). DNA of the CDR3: TGTGCCAGCAGTCTAGAGCCGTGGACAGACAATGAGCAGTTCTTC. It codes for CASSLEPWTDNEQFF.

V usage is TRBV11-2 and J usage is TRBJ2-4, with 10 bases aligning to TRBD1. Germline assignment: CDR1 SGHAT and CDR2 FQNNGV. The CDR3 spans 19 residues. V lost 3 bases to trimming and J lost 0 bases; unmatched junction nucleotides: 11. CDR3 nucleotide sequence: TGTGCCAGCAGCTTGACCGGGACAGGGGCCAACTTAGCCAAAAACATTCAGTACTTC. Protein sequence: CASSLTGTGANLAKNIQYF. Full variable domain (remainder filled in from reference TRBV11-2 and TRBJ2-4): EAGVAQSPRYKIIEKRQSVAFWCNPISGHATLYWYQQILGQGPKLLIQFQNNGVVDDSQLPKDRFSAERLKGVDSTLKIQPAKLEDSAVYLCASSLTGTGANLAKNIQYFGAGTRLSVL.

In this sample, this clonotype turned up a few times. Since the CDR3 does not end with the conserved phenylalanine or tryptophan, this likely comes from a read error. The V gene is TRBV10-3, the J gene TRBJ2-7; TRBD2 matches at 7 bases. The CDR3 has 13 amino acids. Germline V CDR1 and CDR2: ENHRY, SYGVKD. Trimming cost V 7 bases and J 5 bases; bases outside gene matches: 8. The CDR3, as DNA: TGTGCCATCACTCTTTCGGCGGGGGACGAGCAGTACCTC. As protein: CAITLSAGDEQYL.

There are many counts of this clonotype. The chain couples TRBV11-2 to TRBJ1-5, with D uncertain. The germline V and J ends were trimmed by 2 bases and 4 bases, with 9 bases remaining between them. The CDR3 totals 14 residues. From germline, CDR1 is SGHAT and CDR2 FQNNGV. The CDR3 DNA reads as TGTGCCAGCAGCTTATCAGACAAAAATCAGCCCCAGCATTTT. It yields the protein CASSLSDKNQPQHF.

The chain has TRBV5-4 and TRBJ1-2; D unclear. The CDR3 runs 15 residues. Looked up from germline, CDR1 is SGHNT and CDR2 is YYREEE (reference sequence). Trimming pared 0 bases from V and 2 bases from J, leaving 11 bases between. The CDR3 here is CASSLEPMLNYGYTF. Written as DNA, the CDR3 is TGTGCCAGCAGCTTGGAGCCGATGTTGAACTATGGCTACACCTTC.

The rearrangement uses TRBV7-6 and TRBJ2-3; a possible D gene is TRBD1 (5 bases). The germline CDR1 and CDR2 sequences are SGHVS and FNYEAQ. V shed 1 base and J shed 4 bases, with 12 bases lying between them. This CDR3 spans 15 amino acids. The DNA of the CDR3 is TGTGCCAGCAGCTTAGGTGGCAACAGGCCAGATACGCAGTATTTT. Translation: CASSLGGNRPDTQYF. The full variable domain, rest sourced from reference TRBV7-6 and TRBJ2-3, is GAGVSQSPRYKVTKRGQDVALRCDPISGHVSLYWYRQALGQGPEFLTYFNYEAQQDKSGLPNDRFSAERPEGSISTLTIQRTEQRDSAMYRCASSLGGNRPDTQYFGPGTRLTVL.

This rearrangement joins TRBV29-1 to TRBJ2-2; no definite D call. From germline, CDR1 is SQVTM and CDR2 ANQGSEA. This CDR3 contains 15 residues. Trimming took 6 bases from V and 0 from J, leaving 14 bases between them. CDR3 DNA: TGCAGCGTGACTCGACCCTCGCCGAACACCGGGGAGCTGTTTTTT. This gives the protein CSVTRPSPNTGELFF.